A selection of T cell receptor beta chains follows, all from one sample in a study of T cells after yellow fever vaccination. TCRdb ran MiXCR on the 5' RACE reads and lists one entry per CDR3 protein. The data show approximately 250,000 distinct CDR3 sequences, with around 4.9% seen just once and 2.5% to 4% held by the top ten. The material was CD4+ T cells sorted from PBMCs, obtained on the day of the yellow fever booster vaccination. Every receptor here comes from a man aged 18 to 29 who received the YFV17D yellow fever vaccine. Both conserved end residues are part of each CDR3. Each record gives: J gene, V gene, CDR3 protein.

j_call: TRBJ2-1
v_call: TRBV25-1
cdr3_aa: CASSKLRDREYNEQFF

j_call: TRBJ2-3
v_call: TRBV14
cdr3_aa: CASSREELWSTDTQYF

j_call: TRBJ1-1
v_call: TRBV13
cdr3_aa: CASSFTGGGEAFF

j_call: TRBJ1-5
v_call: TRBV12-3/TRBV12-4
cdr3_aa: CASRGQDSNQPQHF

j_call: TRBJ2-5
v_call: TRBV4-2
cdr3_aa: CASSQGGGHQETQYF

j_call: TRBJ2-5
v_call: TRBV6-1
cdr3_aa: CASRSGGVETQYF

j_call: TRBJ1-4
v_call: TRBV4-3
cdr3_aa: CASSQGPTGQGGSNEKLFF

j_call: TRBJ1-1
v_call: TRBV18
cdr3_aa: CASSRGVMNTEAFF

j_call: TRBJ1-5
v_call: TRBV18
cdr3_aa: CASSPPGPGSGQPQHF

j_call: TRBJ1-2
v_call: TRBV19
cdr3_aa: CASRALSGYGYTF

j_call: TRBJ1-6
v_call: TRBV12-3/TRBV12-4
cdr3_aa: CASTTTLYNSPLHF

j_call: TRBJ2-3
v_call: TRBV4-2
cdr3_aa: CASSQGGLAGPSTDTQYF

j_call: TRBJ2-3
v_call: TRBV20-1
cdr3_aa: CSARDWPAHDTQYF

j_call: TRBJ2-2
v_call: TRBV2
cdr3_aa: CASSERGGGANTGELFF

j_call: TRBJ2-2
v_call: TRBV20-1
cdr3_aa: CSATGLAAHTGELFF

j_call: TRBJ1-1
v_call: TRBV27
cdr3_aa: CASSTRSGNTEAFF